The 21 T cell receptor beta chains presented below share a single source sample, sequenced in a study of blood T cell repertoires in COVID-19. Data came from immunoSEQ multiplex PCR; TCRdb stores just in-frame clones and leaves some out. In the table there are about 300,000 clones, around nine tenths of which are singletons. Material: peripheral blood. Source of these receptors: a woman younger than 45 with COVID-19, enrolled during active disease.

The genes are TRBV5-4 and TRBJ2-2, with 9 bases fitting TRBD2. CDR3 size: 17 residues. With 7 bases clipped from V and 4 bases from J, the junction kept 14 bases outside the gene matches. Germline V gene sequence: CDR1 SGHNT, CDR2 YYREEE (reference sequence). The DNA of the CDR3 is TGTGCCAGCTCTTTCACCAGGCTAGCGGGGTCCACCGGGGAGCTGTTTTTT. Protein product: CASSFTRLAGSTGELFF.

The rearrangement joins TRBV7-9 to TRBJ2-4; TRBD1 aligns across 9 bases. CDR3 length: 18 residues. CDR1 and CDR2 from the germline V gene are SEHNR and FQNEAQ (reference sequence). Germline trimming cut 4 bases from V and 7 bases from J; bases unmatched to any gene: 17. The CDR3 sequence is CASSWIRDRVTSPNIQYF. The DNA for the CDR3 is TGTGCCAGCAGCTGGATCCGGGACAGGGTCACCTCCCCCAACATTCAGTACTTC.

The J gene is TRBJ1-1, the V gene TRBV30, with 9 nucleotides matching TRBD1. The CDR3 contains 12 residues. V shed 7 bases and J 4 bases; nucleotides not matched to a gene: 4. The germline CDR1 and CDR2 sequences are GTSNPN and SVGIG (reference sequence). CDR3 DNA: TGTGCCTTGGACAGGGGCGGCACTGAAGCTTTCTTT. It encodes CALDRGGTEAFF. Complete variable domain (other parts from reference TRBV30 and TRBJ1-1): SQTIHQWPATLVQPVGSPLSLECTVEGTSNPNLYWYRQAAGRGLQLLFYSVGIGQISSEVPQNLSASRPQDRQFILSSKKLLLSDSGFYLCALDRGGTEAFFGQGTRLTVV.

The J gene is TRBJ1-1, the V gene TRBV6-5; 10 bases fit TRBD1. CDR1 and CDR2 from the germline V gene are MNHEY and SVGAGI. The CDR3 loop spans 14 amino acids. Trimming took 6 bases from V and 4 from J; bases not matched to a gene: 5. The CDR3 bases are TGTGCCAGCAGCCGGACAGGGGGTAGCACTGAAGCTTTCTTT. Translating gives CASSRTGGSTEAFF.

This clone occurred a few times. The V and J genes are TRBV27 and TRBJ1-2; TRBD1 might be the D (6 bases). The CDR3 is 14 amino acids. Looked up from germline, CDR1 is MNHEY and CDR2 is SMNVEV (reference sequence). The ends were cut back, 7 bases at V and 7 bases at J, with 19 bases in the middle. The CDR3 coding sequence is TGTGCCAGCAAGAAGGACAGCGCAAGGAGTGGCTACACCTTC. It translates to CASKKDSARSGYTF.

The CDR3 DNA sequence: TGTGCCAGCAGCTTCTTGTATACTGAAGCTTTCTTT. Translating it yields CASSFLYTEAFF. The chain is built from TRBV5-5 and TRBJ1-1; D not certain. The CDR3 consists of 12 residues. The V gene lost 2 bases and the J gene lost 5 bases, with 7 bases spanning the gap. From germline, CDR1 is SGHKS and CDR2 YYEKEE (reference sequence).

The chain carries TRBV6-2 or TRBV6-3 and TRBJ2-7; a weak D match, TRBD1 (5 bases). The CDR3 is 14 residues long. V gave up 4 bases and J gave up 1 base, with 11 bases separating them. Germline V gene data show CDR1 as MNHEY and CDR2 as SVGEGT. CDR3 coding DNA: TGTGCCAGCAGTTCCACAGGCCCATCCTACGAGCAGTACGTC. The encoded protein is CASSSTGPSYEQYV.

The CDR3 is CASSGTQGIEQFF. CDR3 coding DNA: TGTGCCAGCAGCGGGACCCAGGGGATTGAGCAGTTCTTC. V gene TRBV9 combines with J gene TRBJ2-1, with TRBD1 as a possible D gene (6 bases). In germline, CDR1 is SGDLS, CDR2 YYNGEE. This CDR3 has 13 amino acids. Between the trimmed V and J ends, which lost 3 bases and 9 bases, there was a span of 13 bases.

CDR3 sequence reads: CASSLTLAGPTDEQYF. The CDR3 DNA reads as TGCGCCAGCAGCCTTACCCTAGCGGGGCCGACCGACGAGCAGTACTTC. The chain carries TRBV5-1 and TRBJ2-7, with 9 bases lining up with TRBD2. Trimming at V came to 4 bases and at J to 5 bases, leaving 13 bases not matched to a gene. Per germline, CDR1 SGHRS and CDR2 YFSETQ. The CDR3 runs 16 residues.

This clone came up a few times. The chain employs TRBV6-5 and TRBJ2-7; TRBD1 might be the D (5 bases). This CDR3 contains 13 residues. The V end lost 10 bases, the J end lost 3 bases, and 16 bases lay between the germline ends. CDR1 is MNHEY, CDR2 SVGAGI, per germline. The chain's CDR3 is CATQSTQGYEQYF. The CDR3 region has the DNA TGTGCCACCCAAAGCACGCAGGGCTACGAGCAGTACTTC.

The chain recombines TRBV4-1 with TRBJ1-1; TRBD1 agrees at 7 bases. In germline, CDR1 is MGHRA, CDR2 YSYEKL. Trimming cost V 0 bases and J 3 bases; bases outside gene matches: 7. The CDR3 contains 16 residues. The CDR3 region is CASSQEGGRGYTEAFF. The CDR3 DNA reads TGCGCCAGCAGCCAAGAAGGGGGCAGGGGCTACACTGAAGCTTTCTTT.

The chain joins TRBV6-4 to TRBJ2-1; 8 bases are a match to TRBD1. Germline V gene data show CDR1 as MRHNA and CDR2 as SNTAGT. The junction had 11 bases not matched to a gene; V was cut back by 3 bases and J by 13 bases. CDR3 length: 14 amino acids. The CDR3 nucleotides are TGTGCCAGCAGTGAACTGACAGGGGCGTTCCGTCAGTTCTTC. Translating gives CASSELTGAFRQFF.

The chain couples TRBV6-4 to TRBJ1-6; no clear D gene. CDR1 and CDR2 (germline): MRHNA, SNTAGT. CDR3 length: 14 amino acids. Trimming removed 0 bases from V and 7 bases from J, with 7 bases in between. CDR3 nucleotide sequence: TGTGCCAGCAGTGACTCGTTCGGGAATTCACCCCTCCACTTT. Amino acids: CASSDSFGNSPLHF.

Of note for this clone: The identical CDR3 is also encoded by other nucleotide sequences in the sample. V and J are TRBV6-5 and TRBJ1-1, with unresolved D. The germline CDR1 and CDR2 sequences are MNHEY and SVGAGI. V was shortened by 3 bases and J by 3 bases, with 8 bases between the two germline ends. The CDR3 has 13 residues. The CDR3 nucleotides are TGTGCCAGCAGTTATGAGGGTGACACTGAAGCTTTCTTT. Its translation is CASSYEGDTEAFF.

The count of this clone is one. The gene calls are TRBV6-2 or TRBV6-3 and TRBJ2-3; TRBD1 agrees at 7 bases. The CDR3 spans 15 residues. Germline V gene sequence: CDR1 MNHEY, CDR2 SVGEGT. V lost 4 bases and J lost 5; bases outside the gene matches: 9. The DNA for the CDR3 is TGTGCCAGCAGTTCAGACAGGGTAGTTCAAGATACGCAGTATTTT. Protein sequence: CASSSDRVVQDTQYF.

This chain uses TRBV19 with TRBJ1-2, with unresolved D. Deletions cut 3 bases from V and 1 base from J, with 15 bases between. In germline, CDR1 is LNHDA, CDR2 SQIVND (reference sequence). This CDR3 spans 16 amino acids. CDR3 in amino acids: CASSMVGLENNYGYTF. For the CDR3, the DNA is TGTGCCAGTAGTATGGTTGGACTAGAGAATAACTATGGCTACACCTTC.

This clone was picked up a small number of times. V and J are TRBV30 and TRBJ1-2; D remains unclear. The CDR3 totals 15 residues. Looked up from germline, CDR1 is GTSNPN and CDR2 is SVGIG (reference sequence). V was clipped by 4 bases and J by 5 bases, with 20 bases between them. In nucleotides, the CDR3 is TGTGCCTGGATTCGGCAGGCCGAGCGGTCTTATGGCTACACCTTC. Amino acids: CAWIRQAERSYGYTF. Using reference TRBV30 and TRBJ1-2 for the parts outside the CDR3, the full variable domain is SQTIHQWPATLVQPVGSPLSLECTVEGTSNPNLYWYRQAAGRGLQLLFYSVGIGQISSEVPQNLSASRPQDRQFILSSKKLLLSDSGFYLCAWIRQAERSYGYTFGSGTRLTVV.

CDR3 in DNA: TGTGCCAGTTCCTTAGAGGGTTTTACGTATTCACCCCTCCACTTT. Its translation is CASSLEGFTYSPLHF. The chain links TRBV7-9 to TRBJ1-6; no clear D. Between the trimmed V and J ends, which lost 9 bases and 8 bases, there was a span of 20 bases. Per the germline V gene, CDR1 is SEHNR and CDR2 is FQNEAQ (reference sequence). The CDR3 runs to 15 residues.

The chain couples TRBV7-2 to TRBJ2-5; D uncertain. Germline V gene data show CDR1 as SGHTA and CDR2 as FQGNSA. This CDR3 is 16 amino acids long. The V end was cut by 1 base, the J end by 1 base, with 13 bases between. In DNA form, the CDR3 reads TGTGCCAGCAGCTTAGAGCACCGCAAGAGCCAAGAGACCCAGTACTTC. Translating it yields CASSLEHRKSQETQYF.

The V gene is TRBV11-2, the J gene TRBJ1-3; no clear D. The CDR3 length is 14 residues. Germline V gives CDR1 SGHAT, CDR2 FQNNGV. Between the trimmed V and J ends, which lost 1 base and 1 base, there was a span of 5 bases. In DNA, the CDR3 is TGTGCCAGCAGCTTAGTCAGGTCTGGAAACACCATATATTTT. Translated: CASSLVRSGNTIYF.

The chain carries TRBV6-5 and TRBJ2-7; 9 bases line up with TRBD2. Germline V lookup: CDR1 MNHEY, CDR2 SVGAGI. The CDR3 extends over 15 amino acids. After removal of 5 bases from V and 2 bases from J, the junction contained 7 bases not matched to a gene. The CDR3 nucleotides read TGTGCCAGCAGTCCTACTAGCGGGCTAGCCTACGAGCAGTACGTC. This codes for CASSPTSGLAYEQYV.